A selection of T cell receptor beta chains follows, all from one sample in a study of blood T cell repertoires in COVID-19. TCRdb keeps only in-frame clones here, not all; method: immunoSEQ multiplex PCR. The sample yields approximately 240,000 clones, 75% to 95% seen once. The specimen sequenced was PBMCs or T cells enriched from blood (not recorded which). The receptors originated from a woman between 18 and 29 years old who had recovered from COVID-19. Each CDR3 is given with its conserved first and last residue.

v_call: TRBV6-5
cdr3_aa: CASSSGPRSYNEQFF

v_call: TRBV6-6
cdr3_aa: CASAGNEQFF

v_call: TRBV11-1
cdr3_aa: CASSFGVTGELFF

v_call: TRBV10-3
cdr3_aa: CAISGTGDYGYTF

v_call: TRBV11-2
cdr3_aa: CASSLVRGNYGYTF

v_call: TRBV6-6
cdr3_aa: CACEGPQVNYGYTF

v_call: TRBV7-3
cdr3_aa: CASSFSGGAGTDTQYF

v_call: TRBV7-6
cdr3_aa: CASTPGPAANYEQYF

v_call: TRBV10-3
cdr3_aa: CAIRDGVAADEQFF

v_call: TRBV6-4
cdr3_aa: CASSEETNQPQHF